This TCR beta chain was recovered during a study of shared clonotypes between healthy human individuals. An even split of each subset's genomic DNA across several immunoSEQ plates was performed. Produced via immunoSEQ multiplex PCR; TCRdb's table is partial and in-frame only. The sample yields more than 2 million clones, nearly 97% seen once. The length of the CDR3 is 17 residues. With 0 bases removed from V and 4 bases from J, the gap between germline ends came to 19 bases. Germline-derived CDR1 and CDR2 are SGHRS and YFSETQ. This chain connects TRBV5-1 to TRBJ2-5, with D perhaps TRBD1 or TRBD2 (5 bases each). The origin of this receptor is a man aged 18 to 30 in good health. The specimen was naive CD4+ T cells sorted from blood. Subset noted: CD45RA+ positively selected. The CDR3 sequence is CASSLAGLRAGGETQYF. The CDR3 DNA sequence: TGCGCCAGCAGCTTGGCCGGCCTCAGGGCAGGAGGAGAGACCCAGTACTTC.